A single sample gave rise to the 24 T cell receptor beta chains below, sequenced in a study of low-dose radiotherapy and immunotherapy resistance in tumors. Time point defined: before trial treatment. Both TCRalpha and TCRbeta chains were reverse transcribed with V-gene-specific primers. TCR amplification ran 15 to 20 PCR cycles using constant-region and V-primer adapter primers. TCRdb itself ran the reads through MiXCR, one entry per CDR3 protein. In the table there are 60,000 to 90,000 distinct CDR3 sequences, more than 25% of which are singletons. The source was PBMCs, collected before treatment. Receptor source: a female donor with ovarian cancer.

Only a few counts were recorded for this clonotype. The chain joins TRBV14 to TRBJ2-3; D is unresolved. CDR3 length: 13 residues. Germline CDR1 is SGHDN and CDR2 is FVKESK. V was shortened by 1 base and J by 4 bases, with 6 bases between the two germline ends. DNA of the CDR3: TGTGCCAGCAGCCAAGTCCCCGCAGATACGCAGTATTTT. Its protein product is CASSQVPADTQYF.

J is TRBJ2-1 and V is TRBV5-1; 11 nucleotides match TRBD2. CDR1 is SGHRS and CDR2 is YFSETQ in the germline V gene. V was clipped by 3 bases and J by 7 bases; unmatched bases: 6. CDR3 length equals 15 residues. The CDR3 loop reads CASSSNLAGGNEQFF. Here the CDR3 DNA reads TGCGCCAGCAGCTCGAATTTAGCGGGGGGGAATGAGCAGTTCTTC.

This clonotype was observed many times. The junction departs from the called germline gene at one end, perhaps through a read error. V is TRBV4-1 and J is TRBJ2-5; 7 bases are a match to TRBD2. Looked up from germline, CDR1 is MGHRA and CDR2 is YSYEKL. This CDR3 spans 16 amino acids. CDR3 protein: CASSQDTGRGGETQYF. As DNA, the CDR3 is TGTGCCAGCAGCCAAGATACAGGTCGCGGGGGTGAGACCCAGTACTTC.

This clonotype was detected ten times or more. The chain joins TRBV20-1 to TRBJ1-2; D is unclear. The CDR3 covers 12 residues. Trimming stripped 8 bases from V and 0 bases from J, with 10 bases between. Germline values: CDR1 DFQATT, CDR2 SNEGSKA (reference sequence). CDR3 in DNA: TGCAGTACTGACACCGCTAACTATGGCTACACCTTC. It codes for CSTDTANYGYTF.

Ten or more counts support this clonotype. The V gene is TRBV6-2 or TRBV6-3, the J gene TRBJ2-1; 7 positions match TRBD1. The germline gives CDR1 MNHEY, CDR2 SVGEGT. CDR3 size: 12 residues. V lost 5 bases and J lost 6; bases outside the gene matches: 1. CDR3 sequence reads: CASSDRVNEQFF. DNA for the CDR3: TGTGCCAGCAGTGACAGGGTCAATGAGCAGTTCTTC.

This clonotype was counted many times. This chain links TRBV7-9 with TRBJ2-7; tentatively, D is TRBD2 (6 bases). Germline-derived CDR1 and CDR2 are SEHNR and FQNEAQ (reference sequence). There are 13 residues in the CDR3. The V gene lost 4 bases and the J gene lost 3 bases, with 10 bases spanning the gap. In DNA form, the CDR3 reads TGTGCCAGCAGCTACGTGGGGGGCTACGAGCAGTACTTC. Its translation is CASSYVGGYEQYF.

The chain recombines TRBV9 with TRBJ1-1; D is undetermined. CDR1 is SGDLS, CDR2 YYNGEE, per germline. Trimming left V 0 bases short and J 0 bases short, with 9 bases between. The CDR3 covers 15 residues. CDR3 bases: TGTGCCAGCAGCGTAGACAGCTCCATGAACACTGAAGCTTTCTTT. Translated, it gives CASSVDSSMNTEAFF.

In its sample, this clonotype was seen many times. The CDR3 region has the DNA TGTGCCAGCAGATCCAGCGGGGCGTCCTACGAGCAGTACTTC. Translation: CASRSSGASYEQYF. V and J are TRBV2 and TRBJ2-7, with 7 positions matching TRBD2. The CDR3 spans 14 residues. The ends lost 6 bases at V and 1 base at J; junction bases unmatched: 6. CDR1 SNHLY and CDR2 FYNNEI come from the germline V gene.

This clonotype was observed a few times. The chain recombines TRBV5-1 with TRBJ2-1; TRBD1 matches 7 bases. The CDR3 is 13 residues long. V lost 6 bases to trimming and J lost 8 bases; unmatched junction nucleotides: 8. Germline V lookup: CDR1 SGHRS, CDR2 YFSETQ. This chain's CDR3 is CASTEATGDEQFF. The CDR3 DNA sequence: TGCGCCAGCACAGAGGCTACAGGGGATGAGCAGTTCTTC.

This clonotype turned up a few times. The V and J genes are TRBV4-1 and TRBJ2-5, with 9 bases aligning to TRBD2. Germline lookup yields CDR1 MGHRA and CDR2 YSYEKL. There are 17 residues in the CDR3. The junction had 8 bases not matched to a gene; V was cut back by 1 base and J by 2 bases. The CDR3 here is CASSQGELAGRQETQYF. The CDR3 DNA reads TGCGCCAGCAGCCAAGGGGAGCTAGCGGGAAGGCAAGAGACCCAGTACTTC.

V and J are TRBV11-3 and TRBJ2-7; 13 bases are shared with TRBD2. The CDR3 is 18 amino acids. Germline loops: CDR1 SGHNT, CDR2 YENEEA. The ends lost 1 base at V and 3 bases at J; junction bases unmatched: 9. The CDR3 region has the DNA TGTGCCAGCAGCTTAGGGATAGGACTAGCGGGGGAACACTACGAGCAGTACTTC. Protein: CASSLGIGLAGEHYEQYF.

This clonotype has at least ten counts. The J gene is TRBJ1-5, the V gene TRBV5-6; D gene ambiguous. CDR1 and CDR2 (germline): SGHDT, YYEEEE. The V end was cut by 4 bases, the J end by 0 bases, with 14 bases between. This CDR3 is built from 16 residues. The CDR3 sequence is CASSQTRGYSNQPQHF. The CDR3 DNA is TGTGCCAGCAGCCAAACCAGAGGTTATAGCAATCAGCCCCAGCATTTT.

With respect to this clonotype: A far bigger clonotype differs at one base, so this is likely a read error. This sequence joins TRBV7-2 and TRBJ2-7, with TRBD2 identical over 7 bases. The CDR3 length is 16 residues. Germline lookup yields CDR1 SGHTA and CDR2 FQGNSA. V lost 5 bases, J lost 7 bases, and 17 bases stayed unmatched. CDR3 residues: CASSPDTPRDYNEQYF. DNA of the CDR3: TGTGCCAGCAGCCCCGACACACCGAGGGACTACAATGAGCAGTACTTC.

This clonotype was detected ten times or more. The rearrangement links TRBV6-2 or TRBV6-3 to TRBJ2-7; D could derive from TRBD1 or TRBD2 (6 bases each). The V end lost 2 bases, the J end lost 3 bases, and 14 bases lay between the germline ends. Germline lookup yields CDR1 MNHEY and CDR2 SVGEGT. This CDR3 is built from 15 residues. The CDR3 bases are TGTGCCAGCAGTTACGAGGGGGGCCTCATCTACGAGCAGTACTTC. It encodes CASSYEGGLIYEQYF.

This chain links TRBV4-2 with TRBJ2-1; the D gene is possibly TRBD1 (6 bases). This CDR3 contains 17 residues. V shed 0 bases and J shed 0 bases, with 12 bases lying between them. CDR1 is LGHNA, CDR2 YNFKEQ, per germline. CDR3 nucleotide sequence: TGTGCCAGCAGCCAAGATCTGGACAGCAGCTCCTACAATGAGCAGTTCTTC. Translating it yields CASSQDLDSSSYNEQFF.

The V gene is TRBV7-9, the J gene TRBJ2-5; 10 bases are shared with TRBD2. The CDR3 consists of 14 residues. CDR1 and CDR2 from the germline V gene are SEHNR and FQNEAQ (reference sequence). V shed 5 bases and J 4 bases; nucleotides not matched to a gene: 4. Written as DNA, the CDR3 is TGTGCCAGCAGCGCTACTAGCGGGGCAGAGACCCAGTACTTC. The encoded protein is CASSATSGAETQYF.

This clonotype was detected many times. The gene calls are TRBV27 and TRBJ1-2, with D possibly matching TRBD1 (5 bases). Germline CDR1 and CDR2: MNHEY and SMNVEV (reference sequence). CDR3 length: 16 residues. The V gene lost 5 bases and the J gene lost 4 bases, with 20 bases spanning the gap. The CDR3 loop reads CASSLTLGAQRYGYTF. The CDR3 coding sequence is TGTGCCAGCAGTCTAACCCTTGGGGCCCAGCGCTATGGCTACACCTTC.

This clonotype was seen only a few times. J is TRBJ2-4 and V is TRBV5-1; D possibly corresponds to TRBD2 (5 bases). CDR1 SGHRS and CDR2 YFSETQ come from the germline V gene. The CDR3 loop spans 15 amino acids. Trimming left V 0 bases short and J 5 bases short, with 12 bases between. As DNA, the CDR3 is TGCGCCAGCAGCTTGGTCGGGGAGTTCCAAAACATTCAGTACTTC. This gives the protein CASSLVGEFQNIQYF.

The CDR3 spells CASSYAGTGGFTQPQHF. In DNA form, the CDR3 reads TGTGCCAGCAGTTACGCCGGAACAGGGGGGTTCACTCAGCCCCAGCATTTT. This chain connects TRBV6-2 or TRBV6-3 to TRBJ1-5, with 8 nucleotides matching TRBD1. Germline loops: CDR1 MNHEY, CDR2 SVGEGT. The CDR3 consists of 17 residues. V lost 2 bases and J lost 6; bases outside the gene matches: 12.

The J gene is TRBJ2-5, the V gene TRBV19; 7 bases are a match to TRBD1. This CDR3 contains 14 residues. Per germline, CDR1 LNHDA and CDR2 SQIVND (reference sequence). J was trimmed by 2 bases and V by 8 bases; bases with no gene match: 8. Here the CDR3 reads CASSGTALQETQYF. The CDR3 DNA reads TGTGCCAGTTCCGGGACAGCGTTACAAGAGACCCAGTACTTC.

This chain connects TRBV28 to TRBJ1-1; a possible D gene is TRBD1 (5 bases). CDR1 and CDR2 (germline): MDHEN, SYDVKM. V was trimmed by 6 bases and J by 5 bases, leaving 25 bases between them. This CDR3 has 17 residues. CDR3 in amino acids: CASRPSAGTLSGTEAFF. CDR3 nucleotides: TGTGCCAGCAGACCTAGCGCCGGGACCCTTAGTGGAACTGAAGCTTTCTTT.

This clonotype was counted only a few times. The V gene is TRBV4-3, the J gene TRBJ2-7; D remains ambiguous. Germline V gene sequence: CDR1 LGHNA, CDR2 YSLEER. V was cut by 0 bases and J by 3 bases, with 12 bases left in between. CDR3 length equals 15 residues. In DNA form, the CDR3 reads TGCGCCAGCAGCCAAGACAGATCTGGGGTCTACGAGCAGTACTTC. Translating gives CASSQDRSGVYEQYF.

With respect to this clonotype: No DNA is shown, since the ends of the CDR3 on it are uncertain; the CDR3 is the one TCRdb lists. The chain couples TRBV5-1 to TRBJ2-2; the table's D call, TRBD1, has no DNA check behind it. CDR1 is SGHRS, CDR2 YFSETQ, per germline. The CDR3 is 17 amino acids long, termini counted. This CDR3 reads CASSFTPNTGELFFFFF.

As concerns this clonotype: A far larger clone is only one base removed, so a read error is likely. The rearrangement joins TRBV5-1 to TRBJ2-7; no clear D. The CDR3 runs 15 residues. Germline V gene data show CDR1 as SGHRS and CDR2 as YFSETQ. Between the trimmed V and J ends, which lost 1 base and 7 bases, there was a span of 18 bases. The CDR3 here is CASSLMVGFGNEQYF. CDR3 DNA sequence: TGCGCCAGCAGCTTGATGGTAGGGTTTGGCAATGAGCAGTACTTC.